The rows below give T cell receptor beta chains drawn from one sample of a study of breast tumors, draining lymph nodes, adjacent tissues. TCRdb independently ran MiXCR on the multiplex PCR reads; one entry per CDR3 protein. The repertoire has 60,000 to 65,000 distinct CDR3 sequences, roughly 57% of them found once; the top ten carry 15% to 20%. Sequences were obtained from breast tumor tissue. These TCRs come from a female donor with breast cancer. Some clones in this sample may be carry-over from other donors' samples. CDR3s include the opening cysteine and the closing phenylalanine or tryptophan. The D gene is left open where the match is weak. Only part of the rows carry a size: once, few, many, or a class if the clone is expanded.

abundance,v_gene,len,d_gene,j_gene,CDR3aa,CDR3nt
-,TRBV4-1,13,-,TRBJ2-1,CASSHALNNEQFF,TGCGCCAGCAGCCACGCGCTGAACAATGAGCAGTTCTTC
once,TRBV5-6,13,TRBD2,TRBJ2-5,CASTAGLQETQYF,TGTGCCAGCACAGCGGGACTCCAAGAGACCCAGTACTTC
-,TRBV29-1,13,TRBD2,TRBJ2-7,CSVGSGTLYEQYF,TGCAGCGTTGGCAGCGGGACGCTCTACGAGCAGTACTTC
once,TRBV6-2/TRBV6-3,17,TRBD2,TRBJ2-7,CASSYGPGGHSSYEQYF,TGTGCCAGCAGTTACGGACCGGGAGGACATTCCTCTTACGAGCAGTACTTC
few,TRBV10-2,14,-,TRBJ2-7,CASSESRTENEQYF,TGCGCCAGCAGTGAGTCCAGGACAGAGAACGAGCAGTACTTC
-,TRBV10-3,14,TRBD1,TRBJ2-7,CAISEPGQTYEQYF,TGTGCCATCAGTGAGCCGGGACAGACCTACGAGCAGTACTTC
-,TRBV12-3/TRBV12-4,15,TRBD1,TRBJ1-4,CASSFAGTANEKLFF,TGTGCCAGCAGTTTCGCTGGGACAGCGAATGAAAAACTGTTTTTT
-,TRBV5-6,16,TRBD1,TRBJ1-1,CASSLDGTGGNTEAFF,TGTGCCAGCAGCTTGGATGGGACAGGGGGCAACACTGAAGCTTTCTTT
-,TRBV6-2/TRBV6-3,19,TRBD2,TRBJ2-2,CASSRPGTSGGANTGELFF,TGTGCCAGCAGTCGCCCCGGGACTAGCGGGGGGGCGAACACCGGGGAGCTGTTTTTT
-,TRBV18,16,TRBD1,TRBJ1-6,CASSPQTGGSGSPLHF,TGTGCCAGCTCACCGCAGACAGGGGGCAGCGGTTCACCCCTCCACTTT
-,TRBV2,18,TRBD1,TRBJ2-2,CASRGITGASSDTGELFF,TGTGCCAGCAGGGGGATAACAGGGGCCTCGAGTGACACCGGGGAGCTGTTTTTT
-,TRBV20-1,10,-,TRBJ2-5,CSARKETQYF,TGCAGTGCTAGGAAAGAGACCCAGTACTTC
many,TRBV6-5,17,TRBD1,TRBJ2-2,CASSRQGIQRNTGELFF,TGTGCCAGCAGTAGACAGGGGATCCAGCGTAACACCGGGGAGCTGTTTTTT
-,TRBV7-9,18,TRBD2,TRBJ2-3,CASSAPNPRREGQDTQYF,TGTGCCAGCAGTGCTCCAAACCCTCGGCGGGAGGGCCAGGATACGCAGTATTTT
-,TRBV5-1,14,-,TRBJ2-3,CASSVHPATDTQCF,TGTGCCAGCAGCGTACACCCTGCCACAGATACGCAGTGTTTT
-,TRBV5-4,18,TRBD2,TRBJ2-4,CANSSGLAGERPGNIQYF,TGTGCCAACAGCTCGGGACTAGCGGGAGAGAGGCCGGGAAACATTCAGTACTTC
-,TRBV7-9,13,-,TRBJ1-2,CAGSLDANYGYTF,TGTGCCGGCAGCTTAGACGCTAACTATGGCTACACCTTC
-,TRBV20-1,13,-,TRBJ1-4,CSARDPTTEKLFF,TGCAGTGCTAGAGATCCGACCACTGAAAAACTGTTTTTT
-,TRBV6-5,13,-,TRBJ1-5,CASSREGLSGEHF,TGTGCCAGCAGCCGGGAGGGCCTGTCAGGCGAGCATTTT
-,TRBV20-1,17,TRBD2,TRBJ2-7,CSAPDFQTSGTPYEQYF,TGCAGTGCCCCCGACTTTCAGACTAGCGGGACCCCCTACGAGCAGTACTTC
-,TRBV7-9,14,TRBD1,TRBJ2-3,CASRDRGKPDTQYF,TGTGCCAGCCGAGACAGGGGCAAACCAGATACGCAGTATTTT
-,TRBV11-2,15,TRBD2,TRBJ2-1,CASSTGLAGARGRFF,TGTGCCAGCAGCACGGGACTAGCGGGGGCGCGGGGGAGGTTCTTC
-,TRBV7-2,17,TRBD2,TRBJ2-2,CASSPRRTSGDTGELLF,TGTGCCAGCAGTCCACGAAGGACTAGCGGGGACACCGGGGAGCTGCTTTTT
many,TRBV29-1,13,-,TRBJ2-7,CSVLPTASYEQYF,TGCAGCGTGCTTCCGACGGCAAGCTACGAGCAGTACTTC
many,TRBV11-2,15,TRBD2,TRBJ2-7,CASSVPFRDYYEQYF,TGTGCCAGCAGCGTACCCTTCAGGGACTACTACGAGCAGTACTTC
many,TRBV9,15,-,TRBJ2-3,CASSVSRPGGDTQYF,TGTGCCAGCAGCGTGAGCCGGCCAGGAGGAGATACGCAGTATTTT
many,TRBV7-9,12,-,TRBJ2-7,CASSFQGYEQYF,TGTGCCAGCAGCTTTCAGGGCTACGAGCAGTACTTC
-,TRBV10-2,14,-,TRBJ2-3,CASSESAGVDTQYF,TGCGCCAGCAGTGAGTCGGCTGGGGTAGATACGCAGTATTTT
many,TRBV7-2,19,TRBD2,TRBJ2-3,CASSREGLAWGGVTDTQYF,TGTGCCAGCAGCCGGGAGGGACTAGCGTGGGGGGGGGTCACAGATACGCAGTATTTT
-,TRBV13,17,TRBD1,TRBJ2-1,CASSLVSGTGLYNEQFF,TGTGCCAGCAGCTTAGTTTCCGGGACAGGCCTCTACAATGAGCAGTTCTTC
once,TRBV9,15,TRBD1,TRBJ1-2,CASSLTGRTNYGYTF,TGTGCCAGCAGCCTGACAGGGAGGACCAACTATGGCTACACCTTC
-,TRBV27,17,-,TRBJ2-1,CASSLELGTRNYNEQFF,TGTGCCAGCAGTTTGGAGCTAGGAACCAGGAACTACAATGAGCAGTTCTTC
-,TRBV20-1,12,-,TRBJ1-4,CSARASGDKLFF,TGCAGTGCTAGGGCTAGCGGGGACAAACTGTTTTTT
-,TRBV19,14,-,TRBJ1-4,CASSKGVQLEKLFF,TGTGCCAGTAGCAAAGGAGTTCAGTTGGAAAAACTGTTTTTT
-,TRBV2,14,-,TRBJ2-2,CASSGLEDTGELFF,TGTGCCAGCAGTGGACTAGAGGACACCGGGGAGCTGTTTTTT
-,TRBV29-1,16,TRBD2,TRBJ2-1,CSVGLAGVNAYNEQFF,TGCAGCGTAGGACTAGCGGGAGTCAATGCCTACAATGAGCAGTTCTTC